This T cell receptor beta chain was observed in a study of pediatric ulcerative colitis. TCRdb's table, derived via immunoSEQ multiplex PCR, lists solely in-frame clones and lacks some. The sample includes about 32,000 clones, roughly four fifths of them seen just once. The specimen was blood. This clonotype was obtained from a boy aged 5-17 years with severe ulcerative colitis.

This CDR3 is CASSQRSSTDTQYF. CDR3 nucleotide sequence: TGTGCCAGCAGCCAACGCAGTAGCACAGATACGCAGTATTTT. This chain links TRBV4-2 with TRBJ2-3; D remains ambiguous. The ends were cut back, 2 bases at V and 0 bases at J, with 6 bases in the middle. The CDR3 consists of 14 residues. Germline V gene lookup returns CDR1 LGHNA and CDR2 YNFKEQ.